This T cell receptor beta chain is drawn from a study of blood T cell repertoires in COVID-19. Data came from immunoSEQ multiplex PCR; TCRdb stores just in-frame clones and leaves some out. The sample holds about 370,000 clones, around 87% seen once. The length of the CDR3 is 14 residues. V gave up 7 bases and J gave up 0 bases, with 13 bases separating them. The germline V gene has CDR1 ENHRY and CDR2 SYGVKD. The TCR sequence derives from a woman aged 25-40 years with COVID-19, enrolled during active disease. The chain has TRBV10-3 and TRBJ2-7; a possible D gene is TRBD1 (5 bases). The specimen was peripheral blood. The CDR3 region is CAITPGRDSYEQYF. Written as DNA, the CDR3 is TGTGCCATCACCCCGGGCAGGGACTCCTACGAGCAGTACTTC.